This record covers a single T cell receptor (beta chain). Its specificity is not known. The source of the sample is a study of T cell responses to AZD1222 COVID-19 vaccine. V was pared by 2 bases and J by 2 bases, with 17 bases between. Germline V lookup: CDR1 SGHRS, CDR2 YFSETQ. The CDR3 length is 17 residues. TCRdb's copy holds only in-frame clones and misses some; the assay was immunoSEQ multiplex PCR. The repertoire includes 99,000 or so clones, more than 75% of them detected once, and more than 9% sits in the top ten. Study results and caveats: When two AZD1222 doses had been given, Spike-specific TCR breadth and depth rose. Most donors were white British and more were female, and clonal diversity was possibly underestimated.

The source material was peripheral blood, sampled on day 0 of AZD1222 vaccination. The clonotype originates from an adult in good health. The chain employs TRBV5-1 and TRBJ1-3; no reliable D call. This chain's CDR3 is CASSFGSQRGAGNTIYF. The CDR3 nucleotides are TGCGCCAGCAGCTTCGGTTCACAACGGGGTGCTGGAAACACCATATATTTT.